What follows are 9 T cell receptor beta chains derived from one specimen sequenced in a study of blood T cell repertoires in COVID-19. TCRdb's table, derived via immunoSEQ multiplex PCR, lists solely in-frame clones and lacks some. The sample shows more than 90,000 clones, 87% of them seen only once. What was sequenced was peripheral blood. The receptors come from a human donor in a cohort sampled during active COVID-19.

The V and J genes are TRBV29-1 and TRBJ1-1; a possible D gene is TRBD1 (6 bases). The germline V gene encodes CDR1 SQVTM and CDR2 ANQGSEA. The CDR3 contains 13 residues. Deletions cut 7 bases from V and 5 bases from J, with 17 bases between. The CDR3 nucleotides read TGCAGCGCCCGACAGGCCCCTGGGACTGAAGCTTTCTTT. The encoded protein is CSARQAPGTEAFF.

The chain combines TRBV2 with TRBJ1-5; no reliable D call. Germline values: CDR1 SNHLY, CDR2 FYNNEI. The V gene lost 4 bases and the J gene lost 1 base, with 11 bases spanning the gap. The CDR3 is 15 residues long. The CDR3 loop is CASSVELMSNQPQHF. CDR3 in DNA: TGTGCCAGCAGTGTTGAGCTTATGAGCAATCAGCCCCAGCATTTT.

V and J are TRBV5-8 and TRBJ2-1, with TRBD2 matching over 10 bases. The CDR3 has 16 residues. V gave up 0 bases and J gave up 10 bases; unmatched junction bases: 10. Germline assignment: CDR1 SGHTS and CDR2 YDEGEE. The CDR3 region has the DNA TGTGCCAGCAGCTTGGCCAGGACTAGCGGAGGGGGCGAGCAGTTCTTC. This sequence encodes CASSLARTSGGGEQFF.

This chain connects TRBV6-5 to TRBJ1-2; D is perhaps TRBD1 (6 bases). The V and J ends lost 7 bases and 8 bases respectively, with 17 bases between them. Per germline, CDR1 MNHEY and CDR2 SVGAGI. The CDR3 runs to 13 residues. CDR3 region: CASNKGGAGGYTF. The CDR3 nucleotides read TGTGCCAGCAACAAGGGGGGGGCGGGGGGCTACACCTTC.

The sample holds one count of this clone. This chain uses TRBV5-1 with TRBJ2-7; D is uncertain. The CDR3 spans 14 residues. Germline assignment: CDR1 SGHRS and CDR2 YFSETQ. The ends were cut back, 0 bases at V and 1 base at J, with 8 bases in the middle. In DNA form, the CDR3 reads TGCGCCAGCAGCTTGGATTCGGGTTCCTACGAGCAGTACTTC. Encoded protein: CASSLDSGSYEQYF.

The chain is built from TRBV6-6 and TRBJ1-5, with TRBD1 matching over 8 bases. Germline V gives CDR1 MNHNY, CDR2 SVGAGI (reference sequence). This CDR3 contains 14 residues. After removal of 5 bases from V and 6 bases from J, the junction contained 6 bases not matched to a gene. CDR3 amino acids: CASSRQGTSQPQHF. CDR3 DNA: TGTGCCAGCAGTCGACAGGGGACGAGTCAGCCCCAGCATTTT.

The rearrangement links TRBV7-6 to TRBJ2-2, with 8 nucleotides matching TRBD1. CDR1 and CDR2 (germline): SGHVS, FNYEAQ. V dropped 7 bases and J dropped 2; count of bases not matched to a gene: 3. CDR3 length: 14 amino acids. The DNA for the CDR3 is TGTGCCAGCACAGGGGGCCATAACACCGGGGAGCTGTTTTTT. Translating it yields CASTGGHNTGELFF.

This clone was detected only once. This sequence joins TRBV6-1 and TRBJ1-1, with D unresolved. Trimming removed 0 bases at V and 0 bases at J, with 17 bases between. Per germline, CDR1 MNHNS and CDR2 SASEGT. The CDR3 loop spans 18 amino acids. Written as DNA, the CDR3 is TGTGCCAGCAGTGAAGCAGGTTATACAGAGACCATGAACACTGAAGCTTTCTTT. Protein sequence: CASSEAGYTETMNTEAFF.

This rearrangement joins TRBV3-1 (or the pseudogene TRBV3-2) to TRBJ1-2; D perhaps matches TRBD1 (6 bases). V lost 0 bases and J lost 6, with 17 bases in between. This CDR3 comprises 16 residues. Germline CDR1 reads LGHDT; CDR2 reads YNNKEL (reference sequence). The CDR3 is CASSQERRGRSHGYTF. The CDR3 DNA reads TGTGCCAGCAGCCAAGAACGGCGGGGGCGGTCTCATGGCTACACCTTC.